This passage covers 32 T cell receptor beta chains from one sample sequenced in a study of CD8 T cells in ankylosing spondylitis. General observations from the study: For ankylosing spondylitis blood, a TCR beta motif of about eight highly homologous variants appeared characteristic.

TCRdb used MiXCR to reprocess the 5' RACE reads, holding one entry per CDR3 protein. The sample lists more than 400,000 distinct CDR3 sequences, approximately 5.3% occurring once. No cognate antigen is known for these TCRs. The sequencing sample was made of blood, either unsorted or a sorted T cell fraction (not recorded which). All receptors come from a male donor with ankylosing spondylitis.

This chain links TRBV9 with TRBJ1-4; D possibly corresponds to TRBD1 (6 bases). Germline CDR1 reads SGDLS; CDR2 reads YYNGEE. The CDR3 is made up of 15 amino acids. Trimming took off 1 base at V and 8 bases at J, with 15 bases between the two ends. The CDR3, as DNA: TGTGCCAGCAGCGTAAATGTGGGAGGGGGAGAAAAACTGTTTTTT. It translates to CASSVNVGGGEKLFF.

This clonotype was recorded at least ten times. This sequence joins TRBV18 and TRBJ2-5; D possibly uses TRBD1 or TRBD2 (5 bases each). The CDR3 length is 15 residues. V was trimmed by 0 bases and J by 4 bases, leaving 12 bases between them. Germline CDR1 is KGHSH and CDR2 is LQKENI. The CDR3 loop is CASSPPGRGRETQYF. As DNA, the CDR3 is TGTGCCAGCTCACCACCGGGACGGGGTCGAGAGACCCAGTACTTC.

A few counts support this clonotype. The rearrangement links TRBV15 to TRBJ2-1; no reliable D call. Germline V lookup: CDR1 LNHNV, CDR2 YYDKDF (reference sequence). This CDR3 region has 15 residues. V was clipped by 0 bases and J by 2 bases, with 8 bases between them. CDR3 protein: CATSRDLLAYNEQFF. The DNA of the CDR3 is TGTGCCACCAGCAGAGATCTATTAGCCTACAATGAGCAGTTCTTC.

This clonotype was counted at least ten times. As DNA, the CDR3 is TGTGCCAGCAGCATTAGCGGGAGAGGAGCCAAAAACATTCAGTACTTC. Encoded protein: CASSISGRGAKNIQYF. V gene TRBV7-2 combines with J gene TRBJ2-4, with 9 positions matching TRBD2. Germline-derived CDR1 and CDR2 are SGHTA and FQGNSA. The CDR3 length is 16 residues. The ends lost 5 bases at V and 0 bases at J; junction bases unmatched: 5. Filled out from reference TRBV7-2 and TRBJ2-4, the complete variable domain reads GAGVSQSPSNKVTEKGKDVELRCDPISGHTALYWYRQSLGQGLEFLIYFQGNSAPDKSGLPSDRFSAERTGGSVSTLTIQRTQQEDSAVYLCASSISGRGAKNIQYFGAGTRLSVL.

Concerning this clonotype: This may arise from a read error, as a much more abundant clone is one base away. The genes are TRBV6-2 or TRBV6-3 and TRBJ2-1; 9 nucleotides agree with TRBD1. Germline assignment: CDR1 MNHEY and CDR2 SVGEGT. After removal of 6 bases from V and 0 bases from J, the junction contained 21 bases not matched to a gene. This CDR3 region has 21 residues. The CDR3 DNA reads as TGTGCCAGCAGGGCGATCCGCAGGACAGGGGCTTCCCTAAGCTCCTACAATGAGCAGTTCTTC. Its translation: CASRAIRRTGASLSSYNEQFF.

This clonotype came up many times. Written as DNA, the CDR3 is TGTGCCAGCAGCCCGGGACTAGCGGGGTTTCGCTACAATGAGCAGTTCTTC. Encoded protein: CASSPGLAGFRYNEQFF. J is TRBJ2-1 and V is TRBV5-5; TRBD2 agrees at 13 bases. The CDR3 is 17 amino acids. V lost 4 bases, J lost 3 bases, and 7 bases stayed unmatched. From germline, CDR1 is SGHKS and CDR2 YYEKEE (reference sequence). Full variable domain (rest looked up from reference TRBV5-5 and TRBJ2-1): DAGVTQSPTHLIKTRGQQVTLRCSPISGHKSVSWYQQVLGQGPQFIFQYYEKEERGRGNFPDRFSARQFPNYSSELNVNALLLGDSALYLCASSPGLAGFRYNEQFFGPGTRLTVL.

This clonotype was detected ten times or more. The gene calls are TRBV7-2 and TRBJ1-2, with 8 positions matching TRBD1. Germline V gene lookup returns CDR1 SGHTA and CDR2 FQGNSA. V was pared by 5 bases and J by 8 bases, with 10 bases of the junction left unmatched. The CDR3 extends over 14 amino acids. The CDR3 loop is CASSPGQGRIGYTF. The CDR3 DNA sequence: TGTGCCAGCAGCCCCGGACAGGGACGGATCGGCTACACCTTC. Using reference TRBV7-2 and TRBJ1-2 for the parts outside the CDR3, the full variable domain is GAGVSQSPSNKVTEKGKDVELRCDPISGHTALYWYRQSLGQGLEFLIYFQGNSAPDKSGLPSDRFSAERTGGSVSTLTIQRTQQEDSAVYLCASSPGQGRIGYTFGSGTRLTVV.

This clonotype was counted many times. The rearrangement links TRBV5-1 to TRBJ2-1; TRBD2 matches at 9 bases. The germline V gene encodes CDR1 SGHRS and CDR2 YFSETQ. V lost 4 bases to trimming and J lost 8 bases; unmatched junction nucleotides: 7. The length of the CDR3 is 14 residues. Here the CDR3 reads CASSAGGPRYEQFF. The CDR3 DNA reads as TGCGCCAGCAGCGCGGGAGGGCCGAGGTATGAGCAGTTCTTC.

This clonotype came up many times. This sequence joins TRBV2 and TRBJ1-3; no clear D gene. Germline V gives CDR1 SNHLY, CDR2 FYNNEI. This CDR3 contains 14 residues. V gave up 6 bases and J gave up 3 bases, with 12 bases separating them. This chain's CDR3 is CASRGFLSGNTIYF. CDR3 nucleotides: TGTGCCAGCAGGGGCTTTCTAAGTGGAAACACCATATATTTT.

The table lists this clonotype with many counts. The chain combines TRBV12-3 or TRBV12-4 with TRBJ2-3; D call uncertain. The CDR3 runs 14 residues. The ends were cut back, 3 bases at V and 2 bases at J, with 9 bases in the middle. The CDR3 DNA reads TGTGCCAGCAGTTTGGATCACCTCACAGATACGCAGTATTTT. It translates to CASSLDHLTDTQYF.

This clonotype was recorded many times. The chain combines TRBV5-5 with TRBJ2-3; D is uncertain. This CDR3 spans 16 amino acids. The V gene lost 5 bases and the J gene lost 2 bases, with 18 bases spanning the gap. The germline V gene has CDR1 SGHKS and CDR2 YYEKEE (reference sequence). The CDR3 loop is CASSPNSDWYTDTQYF. The CDR3, as DNA: TGTGCCAGCAGTCCCAACTCTGATTGGTACACAGATACGCAGTATTTT.

This clonotype was observed many times. The chain uses TRBV6-2 or TRBV6-3 and TRBJ2-3, with D tentatively TRBD1 (5 bases). The length of the CDR3 is 15 residues. Germline CDR1 reads MNHEY; CDR2 reads SVGEGT. V was trimmed by 2 bases and J by 2 bases, leaving 11 bases between them. The CDR3 DNA follows: TGTGCCAGCAGTTACCGAGGACACCTCACAGATACGCAGTATTTT. It codes for CASSYRGHLTDTQYF.

At least ten counts were recorded for this clonotype. The chain uses TRBV5-5 and TRBJ2-7, with D hard to call. This CDR3 region has 12 residues. V gave up 4 bases and J gave up 2 bases, with 7 bases separating them. Germline CDR1 and CDR2: SGHKS and YYEKEE (reference sequence). In nucleotides, the CDR3 is TGTGCCAGCAGCGGGTCGACCTACGAGCAGTACTTC. Protein: CASSGSTYEQYF.

This clonotype was recorded at least ten times. The chain employs TRBV7-2 and TRBJ2-7; the D call may be TRBD1 or TRBD2 (6 bases each). There are 14 residues in the CDR3. The V gene's germline CDR1 is SGHTA and CDR2 FQGNSA. V was shortened by 8 bases and J by 3 bases, with 17 bases between the two germline ends. CDR3 in DNA: TGTGCCAGCCGGGTCGGGGGCGACTTCTACGAGCAGTACTTC. The encoded protein is CASRVGGDFYEQYF. Variable domain in full (rest from reference TRBV7-2 and TRBJ2-7): GAGVSQSPSNKVTEKGKDVELRCDPISGHTALYWYRQSLGQGLEFLIYFQGNSAPDKSGLPSDRFSAERTGGSVSTLTIQRTQQEDSAVYLCASRVGGDFYEQYFGPGTRLTVT.

This clonotype was recorded at least ten times. At one boundary the junction diverges from the germline segment, which might be a read error. This chain uses TRBV6-5 with TRBJ1-1; D perhaps matches TRBD1 (6 bases). Germline CDR1 reads MNHEY; CDR2 reads SVGAGI. The CDR3 consists of 12 residues. The CDR3 DNA follows: TGTGCCAGCAGTTACTCGGGGGGCGCCCAAACGTTT. This codes for CASSYSGGAQTF.

A note on this clonotype: An end of the junction differs from the germline gene, which may be a read error. J is TRBJ2-7 and V is TRBV4-1; D is unclear. The CDR3 runs to 15 residues. Germline CDR1 is MGHRA and CDR2 is YSYEKL. The CDR3 loop is CASGQFRAPGYEQYF. CDR3 DNA: TGCGCCAGCGGCCAATTCCGGGCCCCAGGCTACGAGCAGTACTTC.

This clonotype was recorded a few times. The J gene is TRBJ2-1, the V gene TRBV4-3; TRBD2 matches 8 bases. The CDR3 runs 15 residues. Germline loops: CDR1 LGHNA, CDR2 YSLEER. Unmatched junction bases numbered 11, after V lost 5 bases and J lost 8 bases. CDR3 protein: CASSYASGYGDEQFF. CDR3 DNA: TGCGCCAGCAGCTACGCTAGCGGGTACGGAGATGAGCAGTTCTTC.

The J gene is TRBJ2-7, the V gene TRBV20-1; 7 bases match TRBD2. Germline V gene lookup returns CDR1 DFQATT and CDR2 SNEGSKA (reference sequence). The CDR3 sequence is 13 residues long. CDR3 amino acids: CSLPTGTTYEQYF. As DNA, the CDR3 is TGCAGCCTTCCAACCGGGACTACCTACGAGCAGTACTTC.

The chain combines TRBV2 with TRBJ2-1, with TRBD2 identical over 10 bases. The germline V gene encodes CDR1 SNHLY and CDR2 FYNNEI. The CDR3 has 17 residues. The junction had 6 bases not matched to a gene; V was cut back by 0 bases and J by 4 bases. The CDR3 DNA reads as TGTGCCAGCAGTGAAGCGCTTTTAGCGGGAGGATACAATGAGCAGTTCTTC. This gives the protein CASSEALLAGGYNEQFF.

A few counts support this clonotype. The J gene is TRBJ2-1, the V gene TRBV18; D not certain. The germline CDR1 and CDR2 sequences are KGHSH and LQKENI. The CDR3 is 15 residues long. V lost 1 base to trimming and J lost 0 bases, with 7 bases between them. CDR3 protein: CASSPQGISYNEQFF. CDR3 DNA sequence: TGTGCCAGCTCACCACAGGGAATCTCCTACAATGAGCAGTTCTTC.

In its sample, this clonotype was seen many times. This chain connects TRBV6-5 to TRBJ1-1, with D unclear. Germline lookup yields CDR1 MNHEY and CDR2 SVGAGI. The CDR3 sequence is 16 residues long. Between the trimmed V and J ends, which lost 5 bases and 7 bases, there was a span of 23 bases. The CDR3 loop is CASSLRQGPRIHEAFF. The CDR3 DNA follows: TGTGCCAGCAGTCTACGACAAGGGCCGCGGATACATGAAGCTTTCTTT.

This clonotype has more than one count but fewer than ten. This chain joins TRBV27 and TRBJ1-6; possible D gene TRBD1, 6 bases. The CDR3 is 14 amino acids. Per the germline V gene, CDR1 is MNHEY and CDR2 is SMNVEV (reference sequence). Deletions cut 6 bases from V and 11 bases from J, with 17 bases between. The CDR3: CASSYRAHRTPLHF. In DNA form, the CDR3 reads TGTGCCAGCAGCTACAGGGCCCACCGTACACCCCTCCACTTT.

V usage is TRBV20-1 and J usage is TRBJ1-2, with D perhaps matching TRBD1 (6 bases). Trimming left V 5 bases short and J 8 bases short, with 24 bases between. CDR3 size: 15 residues. Germline CDR1 DFQATT, CDR2 SNEGSKA (reference sequence). The DNA for the CDR3 is TGCAGTGCTGGGGACACTCGAACCCTAAACTGGGGCTACACCTTC. Encoded protein: CSAGDTRTLNWGYTF.

This clonotype was counted many times. The gene calls are TRBV7-9 and TRBJ2-1, with D possibly being TRBD2 (5 bases). Trimming cost V 3 bases and J 3 bases, with 12 bases left between them. Germline V gives CDR1 SEHNR, CDR2 FQNEAQ (reference sequence). The CDR3 covers 15 residues. DNA for the CDR3: TGTGCCAGCAGCTTCACTAGTAGGTACTACAATGAGCAGTTCTTC. Translated: CASSFTSRYYNEQFF.

This clonotype was counted many times. The J gene is TRBJ1-1, the V gene TRBV5-1, with D possibly matching TRBD1 (5 bases). With 1 base removed from V and 4 bases from J, the gap between germline ends came to 14 bases. This CDR3 comprises 15 residues. Germline loops: CDR1 SGHRS, CDR2 YFSETQ. The DNA of the CDR3 is TGCGCCAGCAGCTTGTTAGGGGCGCAGATCACTGAAGCTTTCTTT. Protein product: CASSLLGAQITEAFF.

The table lists this clonotype with many counts. This chain uses TRBV10-3 with TRBJ2-5, with D tentatively TRBD1 (6 bases). V gave up 6 bases and J gave up 2 bases, with 10 bases separating them. This CDR3 contains 13 residues. Germline V lookup: CDR1 ENHRY, CDR2 SYGVKD. CDR3 region: CAIRNGQQETQYF. The CDR3 nucleotides read TGTGCCATCAGAAACGGACAGCAAGAGACCCAGTACTTC.

This clonotype has at least ten counts. The chain joins TRBV5-1 to TRBJ1-2; 9 bases match TRBD1. The V and J ends lost 4 bases and 5 bases, in that order; junction bases with no gene match: 6. From germline, CDR1 is SGHRS and CDR2 YFSETQ. CDR3 length: 14 amino acids. The CDR3: CASSPDRGIYGYTF. CDR3 nucleotides: TGCGCCAGCAGCCCGGACAGGGGTATTTATGGCTACACCTTC.

This clonotype appeared many times. This rearrangement joins TRBV4-2 to TRBJ2-7; D call uncertain. This CDR3 contains 16 residues. Germline V gives CDR1 LGHNA, CDR2 YNFKEQ. V was trimmed by 0 bases and J by 0 bases, leaving 12 bases between them. The CDR3 reads CASSQDLISSSYEQYF. CDR3 nucleotide sequence: TGTGCCAGCAGCCAAGATCTGATTTCAAGCTCCTACGAGCAGTACTTC.

This clonotype was observed many times. The chain couples TRBV4-3 to TRBJ1-4; 7 bases map to TRBD1. The CDR3 has 16 residues. J lost 4 bases, V lost 1 base, and 6 bases had no gene match. Germline V gene sequence: CDR1 LGHNA, CDR2 YSLEER. The DNA of the CDR3 is TGCGCCAGCAGCCAAGCAGGGGGGGCCTATAATGAAAAACTGTTTTTT. Translation gives CASSQAGGAYNEKLFF.

The sample holds a few counts of this clonotype. This chain links TRBV7-9 with TRBJ2-2, with 12 bases that match TRBD2. The length of the CDR3 is 16 residues. Looked up from germline, CDR1 is SEHNR and CDR2 is FQNEAQ (reference sequence). J lost 5 bases, V lost 0 bases, and 1 base had no gene match. CDR3 nucleotides: TGTGCCAGCAGCTTAGCGACTAGCGGGAGAACCGGGGAGCTGTTTTTT. Its protein is CASSLATSGRTGELFF.

This clonotype was observed a handful of times. The junction does not match germline at one end; this may be a read error. The chain carries TRBV7-7 and TRBJ1-3; D is uncertain. Germline-derived CDR1 and CDR2 are SSHAT and FNYEAQ (reference sequence). The CDR3 is made up of 15 amino acids. As DNA, the CDR3 is TGTGCTAGCAGCCCCACGGCCGGGTGGGGAAACACCATATATTTT. This gives the protein CASSPTAGWGNTIYF.

In its sample, this clonotype was seen many times. V usage is TRBV7-9 and J usage is TRBJ2-2, with a tentative D call TRBD1 (5 bases). The V and J ends lost 3 bases and 3 bases respectively, with 11 bases between them. From germline, CDR1 is SEHNR and CDR2 FQNEAQ (reference sequence). The CDR3 has 15 residues. CDR3 in DNA: TGTGCCAGCAGCTTTCTCCAGGGTCACACCGGGGAGCTGTTTTTT. This gives the protein CASSFLQGHTGELFF.